Listed below are T cell receptor beta chains from one sample, sequenced in a study of OX40 agonist ivuxolimab in advanced cancers. Method: immunoSEQ multiplex PCR; TCRdb's copy keeps in-frame clones and lacks some. The sample records almost 50,000 clones, about 86% being singletons. This specimen consisted of CD4+ or CD8+ T cells sorted from blood, obtained in a trial of the OX40 agonist ivuxolimab. Receptors originate from an adult with an advanced solid tumor such as melanoma, head and neck, liver or kidney cancer. CDR3s include the opening cysteine and the closing phenylalanine or tryptophan. A D gene is named only where the DNA matches it firmly. The size field is filled for only some rows; it gives once, few, many or a size class.

clone size: .
V gene: TRBV10-3
J gene: TRBJ2-2
D gene: .
CDR3 protein: CAISPTGGPASGSSSGELFF
CDR3 DNA: TGTGCCATCAGTCCTACAGGGGGCCCCGCTAGCGGGAGCTCGTCCGGGGAGCTGTTTTTT

clone size: .
V gene: TRBV11-2
J gene: TRBJ1-5
D gene: .
CDR3 protein: CASSPHAGSQPQHF
CDR3 DNA: TGTGCCAGCAGCCCCCATGCGGGGAGTCAGCCCCAGCATTTT

clone size: .
V gene: TRBV9
J gene: TRBJ2-5
D gene: .
CDR3 protein: CASSGTGPQETQYF
CDR3 DNA: TGTGCCAGCAGCGGCACGGGGCCGCAAGAGACCCAGTACTTC

clone size: .
V gene: TRBV5-6
J gene: TRBJ1-2
D gene: TRBD1
CDR3 protein: CASSLRTGIHTF
CDR3 DNA: TGTGCCAGCAGCCTCCGGACAGGTATACACACCTTC

clone size: .
V gene: TRBV11-2
J gene: TRBJ2-1
D gene: TRBD2
CDR3 protein: CASSLAPSGRFNEQFF
CDR3 DNA: TGTGCCAGCAGCTTAGCCCCTAGCGGGAGATTCAATGAGCAGTTCTTC

clone size: .
V gene: TRBV7-9
J gene: TRBJ1-1
D gene: .
CDR3 protein: CASSPVVVEAFF
CDR3 DNA: TGTGCCAGCAGCCCCGTTGTAGTTGAAGCTTTCTTT

clone size: .
V gene: TRBV11-3
J gene: TRBJ1-1
D gene: .
CDR3 protein: CASSSTPTQEAFF
CDR3 DNA: TGTGCCAGCAGCTCCACCCCGACCCAGGAGGCTTTCTTT

clone size: .
V gene: TRBV6-5
J gene: TRBJ2-7
D gene: TRBD1
CDR3 protein: CASSYSTGAYEQYF
CDR3 DNA: TGTGCCAGCAGTTACTCGACAGGGGCCTACGAGCAGTACTTC

clone size: .
V gene: TRBV2
J gene: TRBJ1-2
D gene: .
CDR3 protein: CASSVFGQGSAYGYTF
CDR3 DNA: TGTGCCAGCAGTGTGTTCGGCCAGGGGAGTGCCTATGGCTACACCTTC

clone size: few
V gene: TRBV6-5
J gene: TRBJ1-2
D gene: .
CDR3 protein: CASSYGQHYGYTF
CDR3 DNA: TGTGCCAGCAGTTATGGACAACACTATGGCTACACCTTC

clone size: .
V gene: TRBV6-1
J gene: TRBJ2-1
D gene: TRBD2
CDR3 protein: CASTGLAENEQFF
CDR3 DNA: TGTGCCAGCACGGGACTAGCGGAGAATGAGCAGTTCTTC

clone size: .
V gene: TRBV30
J gene: TRBJ2-1
D gene: .
CDR3 protein: CAWAIANEQFF
CDR3 DNA: TGTGCCTGGGCCATAGCGAATGAGCAGTTCTTC

clone size: .
V gene: TRBV7-6
J gene: TRBJ1-1
D gene: .
CDR3 protein: CASSLMGGEAFF
CDR3 DNA: TGTGCCAGCAGCTTAATGGGTGGTGAAGCTTTCTTT

clone size: .
V gene: TRBV29-1
J gene: TRBJ2-7
D gene: TRBD1
CDR3 protein: CSVEVVGGFEQYF
CDR3 DNA: TGCAGCGTTGAAGTTGTAGGGGGCTTCGAGCAGTACTTC

clone size: .
V gene: TRBV9
J gene: TRBJ2-1
D gene: .
CDR3 protein: CASSVEQGTYNEQFF
CDR3 DNA: TGTGCCAGCAGCGTAGAACAGGGGACTTACAATGAGCAGTTCTTC

clone size: .
V gene: TRBV4-2
J gene: TRBJ2-2
D gene: .
CDR3 protein: CASSKGTPTGELFF
CDR3 DNA: TGTGCCAGCAGCAAGGGAACACCCACCGGGGAGCTGTTTTTT

clone size: .
V gene: TRBV5-1
J gene: TRBJ2-4
D gene: .
CDR3 protein: CASSPTSPKNIQYF
CDR3 DNA: TGCGCCAGCTCACCAACTAGTCCCAAAAACATTCAGTACTTC

clone size: .
V gene: TRBV27
J gene: TRBJ2-2
D gene: .
CDR3 protein: CASSLTGELFF
CDR3 DNA: TGTGCCAGCAGTCTAACCGGGGAGCTGTTTTTT

clone size: once
V gene: TRBV28
J gene: TRBJ1-5
D gene: TRBD1
CDR3 protein: CASNLQQGNQPQHF
CDR3 DNA: TGTGCCAGCAATCTCCAACAGGGGAATCAGCCCCAGCATTTT

clone size: .
V gene: TRBV15
J gene: TRBJ2-1
D gene: .
CDR3 protein: CATSRVAGDYNEQFF
CDR3 DNA: TGTGCCACCAGCAGAGTGGCAGGGGACTACAATGAGCAGTTCTTC

clone size: .
V gene: TRBV29-1
J gene: TRBJ2-2
D gene: .
CDR3 protein: CSVQRGTGELFF
CDR3 DNA: TGCAGCGTCCAGCGAGGGACCGGGGAGCTGTTTTTT

clone size: .
V gene: TRBV4-3
J gene: TRBJ1-2
D gene: TRBD1
CDR3 protein: CASSQAQGADYGYTF
CDR3 DNA: TGCGCCAGCAGCCAAGCACAGGGGGCTGACTATGGCTACACCTTC

clone size: .
V gene: TRBV10-2
J gene: TRBJ2-2
D gene: .
CDR3 protein: CASSGSGGELFF
CDR3 DNA: TGCGCCAGTTCAGGGTCCGGCGGGGAGCTGTTTTTT

clone size: .
V gene: TRBV5-4
J gene: TRBJ2-1
D gene: .
CDR3 protein: CASSLDPGSYNEQFF
CDR3 DNA: TGTGCCAGCAGCTTGGACCCAGGGAGCTACAATGAGCAGTTCTTC

clone size: .
V gene: TRBV28
J gene: TRBJ2-1
D gene: TRBD2
CDR3 protein: CASTDTRTSGRGGNEQFF
CDR3 DNA: TGTGCCAGCACCGACACGAGGACTAGCGGGAGAGGTGGCAATGAGCAGTTCTTC

clone size: .
V gene: TRBV19
J gene: TRBJ2-7
D gene: TRBD2
CDR3 protein: CASSITAGSYEQYF
CDR3 DNA: TGTGCCAGTAGTATAACAGCGGGGTCCTACGAGCAGTACTTC

clone size: .
V gene: TRBV10-1
J gene: TRBJ1-5
D gene: .
CDR3 protein: CASSESGYNQPQHF
CDR3 DNA: TGCGCCAGCAGTGAAAGCGGATACAATCAGCCCCAGCATTTT

clone size: .
V gene: TRBV11-2
J gene: TRBJ2-1
D gene: .
CDR3 protein: CASSFDAGDEQFF
CDR3 DNA: TGTGCCAGCAGCTTCGACGCAGGCGATGAGCAGTTCTTC

clone size: .
V gene: TRBV6-5
J gene: TRBJ1-1
D gene: .
CDR3 protein: CASSYSTGSHTEAFF
CDR3 DNA: TGTGCCAGCAGTTACTCGACAGGATCCCACACTGAAGCTTTCTTT

clone size: .
V gene: TRBV28
J gene: TRBJ2-7
D gene: .
CDR3 protein: CASSNRDYEQYF
CDR3 DNA: TGTGCCAGCAGTAACAGGGACTACGAGCAGTACTTC

clone size: .
V gene: TRBV11-3
J gene: TRBJ2-1
D gene: TRBD1
CDR3 protein: CASSQRGTGVNEQFF
CDR3 DNA: TGTGCCAGCAGCCAGCGCGGGACAGGGGTCAATGAGCAGTTCTTC

clone size: .
V gene: TRBV5-1
J gene: TRBJ1-1
D gene: TRBD1
CDR3 protein: CASSTWTGMNTEAFF
CDR3 DNA: TGCGCCAGCAGCACCTGGACAGGGATGAACACTGAAGCTTTCTTT

clone size: few
V gene: TRBV5-4
J gene: TRBJ2-1
D gene: .
CDR3 protein: CASSLAGAGYNEQFF
CDR3 DNA: TGTGCCAGCAGCTTGGCGGGGGCCGGCTACAATGAGCAGTTCTTC

clone size: .
V gene: TRBV4-1
J gene: TRBJ2-4
D gene: TRBD2
CDR3 protein: CASSQDSWEGDIQYF
CDR3 DNA: TGCGCCAGCAGCCAAGATTCATGGGAGGGTGACATTCAGTACTTC

clone size: .
V gene: TRBV15
J gene: TRBJ2-7
D gene: TRBD2
CDR3 protein: CATKGGLAEDYEQYF
CDR3 DNA: TGTGCCACCAAGGGAGGACTAGCGGAGGACTACGAGCAGTACTTC

clone size: .
V gene: TRBV5-4
J gene: TRBJ2-3
D gene: .
CDR3 protein: CASSLGETSTDTQYF
CDR3 DNA: TGTGCCAGCAGCTTGGGTGAGACAAGTACAGATACGCAGTATTTT

clone size: .
V gene: TRBV13
J gene: TRBJ2-1
D gene: TRBD1
CDR3 protein: CASSRGTGGHEQFF
CDR3 DNA: TGTGCCAGCAGCAGAGGGACAGGGGGCCATGAGCAGTTCTTC

clone size: .
V gene: TRBV27
J gene: TRBJ2-1
D gene: TRBD2
CDR3 protein: CASSLVSGSVEQFF
CDR3 DNA: TGTGCCAGCAGTTTAGTCAGCGGGAGCGTTGAGCAGTTCTTC

clone size: .
V gene: TRBV2
J gene: TRBJ2-7
D gene: TRBD2
CDR3 protein: CASRGLEREASYEQYF
CDR3 DNA: TGTGCCAGCAGGGGGTTAGAGCGGGAGGCCTCCTACGAGCAGTACTTC

clone size: .
V gene: TRBV15
J gene: TRBJ2-7
D gene: TRBD2
CDR3 protein: CATSRDLTSEFYEQYF
CDR3 DNA: TGTGCCACCAGCAGAGATCTCACTAGCGAGTTCTACGAGCAGTACTTC

clone size: .
V gene: TRBV5-6
J gene: TRBJ2-5
D gene: .
CDR3 protein: CASSPERQETQYF
CDR3 DNA: TGTGCCAGCAGCCCCGAGAGGCAAGAGACCCAGTACTTC

clone size: .
V gene: TRBV11-2
J gene: TRBJ2-3
D gene: .
CDR3 protein: CASSLGGGLTDTQYF
CDR3 DNA: TGTGCCAGCAGCTTAGGGGGGGGGCTCACAGATACGCAGTATTTT

clone size: .
V gene: TRBV13
J gene: TRBJ2-1
D gene: .
CDR3 protein: CANSLDEQFF
CDR3 DNA: TGTGCCAACAGCTTAGATGAGCAGTTCTTC

clone size: .
V gene: TRBV14
J gene: TRBJ1-1
D gene: .
CDR3 protein: CASSQDHMNTEAFF
CDR3 DNA: TGTGCCAGCAGCCAAGATCACATGAACACTGAAGCTTTCTTT

clone size: .
V gene: TRBV4-2
J gene: TRBJ2-7
D gene: TRBD1
CDR3 protein: CASSVTGGSYEQYF
CDR3 DNA: TGTGCCAGCAGTGTCACAGGGGGCTCCTACGAGCAGTACTTC

clone size: once
V gene: TRBV5-4
J gene: TRBJ2-7
D gene: .
CDR3 protein: CASSQDLQGGYEQYF
CDR3 DNA: TGTGCCAGCAGCCAAGATTTGCAGGGCGGCTACGAGCAGTACTTC

clone size: once
V gene: TRBV7-9
J gene: TRBJ1-2
D gene: .
CDR3 protein: CASSGYRNTNYGYTF
CDR3 DNA: TGTGCCAGCAGCGGATACAGAAACACTAACTATGGCTACACCTTC

clone size: .
V gene: TRBV5-6
J gene: TRBJ2-1
D gene: .
CDR3 protein: CASSLVSDEQFF
CDR3 DNA: TGTGCCAGCAGCTTGGTTAGCGATGAGCAGTTCTTC

clone size: .
V gene: TRBV9
J gene: TRBJ1-4
D gene: .
CDR3 protein: CASSVGGADEKLFF
CDR3 DNA: TGTGCCAGCAGCGTAGGAGGAGCAGACGAAAAACTGTTTTTT

clone size: .
V gene: TRBV7-6
J gene: TRBJ1-1
D gene: .
CDR3 protein: CASSLSTNNRDLGTEAFF
CDR3 DNA: TGTGCCAGCAGCTTAAGTACCAATAACAGGGATCTAGGGACTGAAGCTTTCTTT